The clone carrying this T cell receptor (beta chain) was found once. Antigen specificity is unknown. This sample was taken from a study of CD8+CD57+ T cells in acquired aplastic anemia. Broader study findings: Overlap between patients and controls comprised about 28 CD8+ CDR3 sequences.

The germline gives CDR1 SGHAT, CDR2 FQNNGV. The ends lost 4 bases at V and 8 bases at J; junction bases unmatched: 7. The CDR3 covers 14 residues. The template for TCR beta VDJ and CDR3 sequence profiling was genomic DNA. TCRdb itself ran the reads through MiXCR, one entry per CDR3 protein. The sample holds roughly 150,000 distinct CDR3 sequences; around 40% are singletons and the top ten take about 1.1%. This receptor was identified in a human donor in good health. This chain links TRBV11-2 with TRBJ1-5, with 8 bases lining up with TRBD1. Specimen: sorted CD4+, CD8+, or CD8+CD57+ T cells (not recorded which) from PBMCs. CDR3 in DNA: TGTGCCAGCAGCTCCCGGACAGGGAAGGAGCCCCAGCATTTT. Residues: CASSSRTGKEPQHF.